The 32 T cell receptor beta chains in this list originate from one sample, sequenced in a study of graft-versus-host responses after intestinal transplantation. The method was immunoSEQ multiplex PCR; TCRdb's version includes in-frame clones alone and lacks a portion of them. Here the sample spans approximately 76,000 clones, over 75% being singletons. No cognate antigen is known for these TCRs. Specimen: unstimulated CD4+ T cells sorted from spleen or lymph node cells, collected before transplant. The receptors originated from a human donor who was the organ donor for an intestinal transplant.

With regard to this clone: The sample has other DNA sequences that encode this CDR3 too. The chain couples TRBV6-5 to TRBJ1-5; D is unclear. Trimming left V 6 bases short and J 1 base short, with 10 bases between. The CDR3 is 14 residues long. The germline V gene has CDR1 MNHEY and CDR2 SVGAGI. DNA for the CDR3: TGTGCCAGCAGGGAAGGACTAAGCAATCAGCCCCAGCATTTT. This encodes CASREGLSNQPQHF.

This chain links TRBV21-1 with TRBJ2-3; the table's D call of TRBD1 was not tested on the DNA. TRBV21-1 is described as a pseudogene. The CDR3 sequence is 15 residues long. Here the CDR3 DNA reads TGTGCCAGCAGCAAAAACGGCCAGGGGACCGATACGCAGTATTTT. This encodes CASSKNGQGTDTQYF.

The V call is TRBV7-3, the J call TRBJ2-2; 7 bases map to TRBD1. CDR1 SGHTA and CDR2 FQGTGA come from the germline V gene. The CDR3 spans 14 residues. The trim removed 5 bases at V and 6 bases at J, leaving 6 bases unmatched. The CDR3 is CASSRDSIPGELFF. The CDR3, as DNA: TGTGCCAGCAGCCGGGACAGTATACCCGGGGAGCTGTTTTTT.

This chain joins TRBV6-1 and TRBJ1-4; D might be TRBD1 (6 bases). The V end lost 7 bases, the J end lost 6 bases, and 12 bases lay between the germline ends. The CDR3 contains 13 residues. Germline lookup yields CDR1 MNHNS and CDR2 SASEGT. As DNA, the CDR3 is TGTGCCAGCATAGACAGGACCTATGAAAAACTGTTTTTT. This gives the protein CASIDRTYEKLFF.

The chain employs TRBV5-1 and TRBJ1-6, with D maybe TRBD1 (6 bases). This CDR3 region has 15 residues. Between the trimmed V and J ends, which lost 4 bases and 9 bases, there was a span of 17 bases. CDR1 SGHRS and CDR2 YFSETQ come from the germline V gene. CDR3: CASSVPTGTISPLHF. In DNA form, the CDR3 reads TGCGCCAGCAGCGTCCCTACAGGGACAATTTCACCCCTCCACTTT.

This clone was seen a few times. The chain couples TRBV5-4 to TRBJ1-2, with 9 bases lining up with TRBD1. V shed 2 bases and J 4 bases; nucleotides not matched to a gene: 6. CDR1 and CDR2 from the germline V gene are SGHNT and YYREEE (reference sequence). The CDR3 runs 15 residues. CDR3 region: CASSLPGQGFYGYTF. Written as DNA, the CDR3 is TGTGCCAGCAGCTTACCGGGACAGGGATTCTATGGCTACACCTTC.

V usage is TRBV5-1 and J usage is TRBJ2-3; D ambiguous. Trimming removed 0 bases at V and 2 bases at J, with 7 bases between. The CDR3 is 14 residues long. Germline assignment: CDR1 SGHRS and CDR2 YFSETQ. CDR3 loop: CASSLGAVTDTQYF. The DNA of the CDR3 is TGCGCCAGCAGCTTGGGGGCTGTCACAGATACGCAGTATTTT.

The chain is built from TRBV5-1 and TRBJ1-2; no definite D call. The germline CDR1 and CDR2 sequences are SGHRS and YFSETQ. V lost 4 bases and J 4 bases, leaving 11 bases between the germline ends. This CDR3 spans 13 amino acids. The DNA for the CDR3 is TGCGCCAGCAGCCCCATGGAGGCCTATGGCTACACCTTC. Protein sequence: CASSPMEAYGYTF. Together with reference TRBV5-1 and TRBJ1-2, the CDR3 gives the full variable domain: KAGVTQTPRYLIKTRGQQVTLSCSPISGHRSVSWYQQTPGQGLQFLFEYFSETQRNKGNFPGRFSGRQFSNSRSEMNVSTLELGDSALYLCASSPMEAYGYTFGSGTRLTVV.

This chain joins TRBV27 and TRBJ2-7; D uncertain. This CDR3 has 11 amino acids. V was trimmed by 7 bases and J by 7 bases, leaving 11 bases between them. Germline assignment: CDR1 MNHEY and CDR2 SMNVEV (reference sequence). The CDR3 reads CASTPLGEQYV. Here the CDR3 DNA reads TGTGCCAGCACCCCTCTCGGGGAGCAGTACGTC.

The chain employs TRBV2 and TRBJ1-4; TRBD1 might be the D (6 bases). The CDR3 is 17 amino acids. Germline V gene data show CDR1 as SNHLY and CDR2 as FYNNEI. V gave up 3 bases and J gave up 2 bases, with 16 bases separating them. The CDR3 sequence: CASSDGYRGATNEKLFF. CDR3 coding DNA: TGTGCCAGCAGTGATGGATACCGGGGGGCGACTAATGAAAAACTGTTTTTT.

The chain recombines TRBV18 with TRBJ1-1; possibly TRBD1 for D (5 bases). Germline V lookup: CDR1 KGHSH, CDR2 LQKENI. The CDR3 has 14 residues. V lost 2 bases and J 10 bases, leaving 17 bases between the germline ends. CDR3 protein: CASSPLGREGIAFF. The CDR3 region has the DNA TGTGCCAGCTCACCATTGGGCAGGGAGGGTATAGCTTTCTTT.

This sequence joins TRBV6-5 and TRBJ1-3; D ambiguous. This CDR3 is built from 11 residues. Germline V gene sequence: CDR1 MNHEY, CDR2 SVGAGI. With 8 bases removed from V and 2 bases from J, the gap between germline ends came to 4 bases. This CDR3 reads CASRAGNTIYF. In DNA form, the CDR3 reads TGTGCCAGCCGGGCTGGAAACACCATATATTTT.

There are a few counts of this clone. The J gene is TRBJ1-2, the V gene TRBV19; 7 bases are a match to TRBD1. The CDR3 totals 14 residues. From germline, CDR1 is LNHDA and CDR2 SQIVND (reference sequence). V dropped 3 bases and J dropped 0; count of bases not matched to a gene: 1. CDR3 sequence (DNA): TGTGCCAGTAGTATGGACAGGTCTAACTATGGCTACACCTTC. Amino acid sequence: CASSMDRSNYGYTF.

CDR3 sequence reads: CASSVLHSGANVLTF. CDR3 in DNA: TGTGCCAGCAGCGTACTCCACTCTGGGGCCAACGTCCTGACTTTC. The V call is TRBV25-1, the J call TRBJ2-6; no firm D call. The CDR3 totals 15 residues. The V and J ends lost 6 bases and 0 bases respectively, with 9 bases between them. From germline, CDR1 is MGHDK and CDR2 SYGVNS. The entire variable domain, with the rest obtained from reference TRBV25-1 and TRBJ2-6, is as follows: EADIYQTPRYLVIGTGKKITLECSQTMGHDKMYWYQQDPGMELHLIHYSYGVNSTEKGDLSSESTVSRIRTEHFPLTLESARPSHTSQYLCASSVLHSGANVLTFGAGSRLTVL.

The genes are TRBV11-3 and TRBJ2-5, with D hard to call. V was clipped by 1 base and J by 2 bases, with 11 bases between them. CDR3 length equals 15 residues. Germline CDR1 and CDR2: SGHNT and YENEEA. This chain's CDR3 is CASSLGRSLQETQYF. In DNA, the CDR3 is TGTGCCAGCAGCTTAGGTAGGAGTCTTCAAGAGACCCAGTACTTC.

This clone was recorded only once. The chain carries TRBV9 and TRBJ2-3; tentative D call: TRBD2 (5 bases). CDR1 SGDLS and CDR2 YYNGEE come from the germline V gene. V was trimmed by 0 bases and J by 4 bases, leaving 15 bases between them. The CDR3 spans 16 residues. The CDR3 sequence is CASSVGRTVGADTQYF. The CDR3, as DNA: TGTGCCAGCAGCGTAGGCCGGACCGTGGGAGCAGATACGCAGTATTTT.

This chain connects TRBV28 to TRBJ1-1; D unclear. The V end was cut by 4 bases, the J end by 1 base, with 13 bases between. Per germline, CDR1 MDHEN and CDR2 SYDVKM. This CDR3 is 15 amino acids long. The CDR3 spells CASSSSQVGNTEAFF. CDR3 DNA: TGTGCCAGCAGTTCGTCCCAGGTAGGGAACACTGAAGCTTTCTTT.

The chain combines TRBV7-8 with TRBJ2-7; D is perhaps TRBD2 (6 bases). CDR1 and CDR2 from the germline V gene are SGHVS and FQNEAQ. The CDR3 covers 13 residues. Trimming took off 1 base at V and 5 bases at J, with 9 bases between the two ends. DNA for the CDR3: TGTGCCAGCAGCTTAGGGAGGGCTCACGAGCAGTACGTC. Amino acids: CASSLGRAHEQYV.

J is TRBJ1-3 and V is TRBV9; D not certain. CDR1 and CDR2 from the germline V gene are SGDLS and YYNGEE. This CDR3 comprises 12 residues. V lost 6 bases and J 0 bases, leaving 4 bases between the germline ends. Written as DNA, the CDR3 is TGTGCCAGCACGAGCTCTGGAAACACCATATATTTT. Amino acids: CASTSSGNTIYF.

The chain recombines TRBV19 with TRBJ1-4; D gene ambiguous. The CDR3 length is 13 residues. The germline CDR1 and CDR2 sequences are LNHDA and SQIVND (reference sequence). V was cut by 5 bases and J by 8 bases, with 12 bases left in between. CDR3 bases: TGTGCCAGTAGTGCTGGGAGAAACGAAAAACTGTTTTTT. This translates into CASSAGRNEKLFF.

The gene calls are TRBV28 and TRBJ1-2; no clear D gene. Trimming took off 1 base at V and 4 bases at J, with 7 bases between the two ends. This CDR3 is built from 13 residues. Germline lookup yields CDR1 MDHEN and CDR2 SYDVKM. The CDR3: CASSLYGPYGYTF. CDR3 bases: TGTGCCAGCAGTTTATACGGTCCCTATGGCTACACCTTC.

The V gene is TRBV2, the J gene TRBJ1-5, with a weak D call TRBD1 (6 bases). V was shortened by 2 bases and J by 6 bases, with 23 bases between the two germline ends. Per the germline V gene, CDR1 is SNHLY and CDR2 is FYNNEI. The CDR3 spans 18 residues. The CDR3 coding sequence is TGTGCCAGCAGTGAAAATAGGCGGCAGGGGCGCTTCCTTCAGCCCCAGCATTTT. Its translation: CASSENRRQGRFLQPQHF. Full variable domain (outside the CDR3, taken from reference TRBV2 and TRBJ1-5): EPEVTQTPSHQVTQMGQEVILRCVPISNHLYFYWYRQILGQKVEFLVSFYNNEISEKSEIFDDQFSVERPDGSNFTLKIRSTKLEDSAMYFCASSENRRQGRFLQPQHFGDGTRLSIL.

The chain combines TRBV18 with TRBJ2-3; perhaps TRBD2 as D (6 bases). Germline values: CDR1 KGHSH, CDR2 LQKENI. CDR3 length equals 15 residues. Trimming took off 6 bases at V and 0 bases at J, with 13 bases between the two ends. This CDR3 reads CASSSAGVSTDTQYF. DNA for the CDR3: TGTGCCAGCTCGTCAGCGGGTGTTAGCACAGATACGCAGTATTTT. The full variable domain, completed using reference TRBV18 and TRBJ2-3, is NAGVMQNPRHLVRRRGQEARLRCSPMKGHSHVYWYRQLPEEGLKFMVYLQKENIIDESGMPKERFSAEFPKEGPSILRIQQVVRGDSAAYFCASSSAGVSTDTQYFGPGTRLTVL.

The genes are TRBV27 and TRBJ2-2; a weak D match, TRBD2 (5 bases). Germline lookup yields CDR1 MNHEY and CDR2 SMNVEV (reference sequence). V lost 3 bases and J 4 bases, leaving 6 bases between the germline ends. CDR3 length: 13 residues. Written as DNA, the CDR3 is TGTGCCAGCAGTTTCCGGGGCACCGGGGAGCTGTTTTTT. Its translation: CASSFRGTGELFF.

This clone has more than one count but fewer than ten. The chain couples TRBV19 to TRBJ1-5; 7 bases are shared with TRBD1. Germline lookup yields CDR1 LNHDA and CDR2 SQIVND (reference sequence). Unmatched junction bases numbered 6, after V lost 10 bases and J lost 3 bases. The CDR3 is 13 residues long. CDR3 region: CATAGGVNQPQHF. The CDR3 bases are TGTGCCACCGCAGGGGGAGTCAATCAGCCCCAGCATTTT.

This clone was observed once. This chain uses TRBV6-6 with TRBJ1-1, with D perhaps TRBD1 (5 bases). The CDR3 length is 13 residues. The V end lost 5 bases, the J end lost 6 bases, and 13 bases lay between the germline ends. Germline-derived CDR1 and CDR2 are MNHNY and SVGAGI (reference sequence). The CDR3 is CASSRPTVSEAFF. CDR3 bases: TGTGCCAGCAGTCGACCGACAGTGTCTGAAGCTTTCTTT.

This chain links TRBV5-6 with TRBJ2-2, with a possible D match to TRBD1 (5 bases). Germline V gene lookup returns CDR1 SGHDT and CDR2 YYEEEE. CDR3 length: 16 amino acids. Trimming shortened V by 4 bases and J by 6 bases, and 19 bases separated the two germline ends. The CDR3 sequence is CASSLFQGKLPGELFF. Here the CDR3 DNA reads TGTGCCAGCAGCCTCTTCCAGGGAAAGTTACCCGGGGAGCTGTTTTTT. The variable domain in full, completed from reference TRBV5-6 and TRBJ2-2, reads DAGVTQSPTHLIKTRGQQVTLRCSPKSGHDTVSWYQQALGQGPQFIFQYYEEEERQRGNFPDRFSGHQFPNYSSELNVNALLLGDSALYLCASSLFQGKLPGELFFGEGSRLTVL.

This clone was seen once. This chain connects TRBV5-6 to TRBJ2-3, with 8 bases that match TRBD2. The length of the CDR3 is 14 residues. Germline loops: CDR1 SGHDT, CDR2 YYEEEE. The trim removed 4 bases at V and 2 bases at J, leaving 3 bases unmatched. The CDR3 is CASSPAGATDTQYF. For the CDR3, the DNA is TGTGCCAGCAGCCCAGCGGGGGCCACAGATACGCAGTATTTT.

The chain employs TRBV5-6 and TRBJ1-1; TRBD1 might be the D (6 bases). Germline CDR1 and CDR2: SGHDT and YYEEEE. The V gene lost 3 bases and the J gene lost 0 bases, with 9 bases spanning the gap. The CDR3 length is 14 residues. The CDR3 sequence is CASSSTGLNTEAFF. DNA for the CDR3: TGTGCCAGCAGCTCGACAGGACTGAACACTGAAGCTTTCTTT.

The CDR3 DNA is TGTGCCAGCAGCGAAAAGCCGGGACTCCGTGGAACCGGGGAGCTGTTTTTT. It codes for CASSEKPGLRGTGELFF. The chain employs TRBV14 and TRBJ2-2; the D gene is possibly TRBD2 (6 bases). V dropped 5 bases and J dropped 5 bases, with 21 bases sitting between them. Germline CDR1 and CDR2: SGHDN and FVKESK. This CDR3 is 17 amino acids long.

CDR3 in amino acids: CASSQTTSGGYNEQFF. The CDR3 DNA reads TGTGCCAGCAGCCAAACGACTAGCGGGGGGTACAATGAGCAGTTCTTC. The chain links TRBV4-2 to TRBJ2-1, with TRBD2 matching over 13 bases. Germline V gene data show CDR1 as LGHNA and CDR2 as YNFKEQ. The CDR3 extends over 16 amino acids. J gave up 4 bases and V 2 bases, and 2 bases lay outside the gene matches.

V gene TRBV7-2 combines with J gene TRBJ2-3, with D possibly TRBD2 on 7 matching bases. The CDR3 consists of 16 residues. The germline gives CDR1 SGHTA, CDR2 FQGNSA. Trimming took off 5 bases at V and 7 bases at J, with 22 bases between the two ends. The CDR3 DNA reads TGTGCCAGCAGCCGGAGGGGGGGACCCTCCACCCATACGCAGTATTTT. Its translation: CASSRRGGPSTHTQYF.